This T cell receptor beta chain was retrieved from a study of blood T cell repertoires in COVID-19. V was clipped by 9 bases and J by 0 bases, with 6 bases between them. Per the germline V gene, CDR1 is LNHDA and CDR2 is SQIVND (reference sequence). The CDR3 runs 11 residues. Assay used: immunoSEQ multiplex PCR; TCRdb lists only in-frame clones, some missing. The table records 130,000 to 150,000 clones, roughly 82% of them present only once. The V and J genes are TRBV19 and TRBJ2-7, with D possibly matching TRBD2 (5 bases). This sequence was found in a man between 60 and 75 years old with active or convalescent COVID-19. The specimen sequenced was peripheral blood. CDR3 coding DNA: TGTGCCAGCGGGGACTCCTACGAGCAGTACTTC. This translates into CASGDSYEQYF.